This T cell receptor (beta chain) was captured in a study of cytomegalovirus exposure and HLA in healthy donors (dated by TCRdb to 2017 to 2019). For context, the study as a whole: In an earlier analysis of approximately 640 of the donors, 276 Gb of sequence data and approximately 120 million unique TCR beta sequences from 150 million to 200 million T cells were reported. Donor age, sex, ethnicity and CMV serostatus were compiled together with the repertoire data. All discovery cohort repertoires had been generated using a single sequencing platform. Among 300 to 500 genotyped donors of the cohort, an average of roughly 230,000 unique TCR beta nucleotide sequences was sequenced per donor, of which about 18% were non-productive. A handful of DR-DQ haplotypes were treated as single units for association and clustering because of strong linkage in the cohort. HLA typing covered class I and class II loci at four-digit resolution. Of the approximately 400 genotyped donors, approximately 83% fell in the genetic ancestry cluster associated with self-reported Caucasian donors. In addition to the first cohort of hundreds of subjects, a separate validation cohort of approximately 120 different subjects was used. Rather than drawing on any new phenotypic data, the later analysis identified candidate immune exposures from TCR beta sequences and the way those sequences occurred across donors. A later analysis re-examined previously published TCR beta repertoires from more than 600 donors and added high-resolution HLA genotyping to investigate patterns of TCR occurrence. An earlier analysis of around 580 of the donors used high-throughput TCR beta sequencing to judge whether each TCR beta V gene segment behaved as functional or pseudogenic. Typing coverage varied by locus: 629-630 donors for A, B, C, DRB1 and DQB1; roughly 560 for DQA1; around 610 for DPA1; approximately 470 for DPB1. A later genetic analysis used genome-wide SNP genotypes for about 60% of the roughly 670 donors, treating that subset as a discovery cohort. Using immunosequencing, the study profiled T cell repertoires from 550 to 750 subjects and related those repertoires to cytomegalovirus serostatus. About 330 gigabases of sequencing data and around 90 million unique TCR sequences made up an early release that covered around 640 HLA-typed donors. The aim of the study was to test whether cataloging public T cell receptors could identify signatures of past pathogen exposure. To predict cytomegalovirus infection status, the study brought together high-throughput TCR immunosequencing, statistical association of individual TCRs with disease status, and machine learning.

What the authors observed across the whole study: According to a later genetic analysis, donors in an Asian-associated ancestry cluster had fewer N-insertions in productive TCRs than the approximately 670-donor mean. Specific HLA alleles were associated with 15,000 to 20,000 TCR beta sequences at a false discovery rate of 0.05 in a later analysis. The classifier was reported to diagnose cytomegalovirus status with high specificity and sensitivity in both the original and validation cohorts. It was suggested by the authors that the approach could potentially be generalized to other disease states and immunological phenotypes. A later analysis found that HLA-associated TCR beta chains were more clonally expanded and had lower generation probabilities than equally common non-associated chains. Some IMGT-functional V segments, including TRBV6-2 and TRBV6-3, could not be told apart with the 87-base-pair reads, so those segments were excluded. The sequencing pipeline was judged likely to have produced a cluster of highly shared sequence variants as a technical artifact. In a later genetic analysis, a missense DCLRE1C variant was associated with V-gene and J-gene trimming of TCR beta chains, and the association was replicated in an independent cohort. Presence/absence analyses assumed roughly uniform sequencing depth across donors, an assumption that may not hold. While some public TCRs were present in many individuals, most TCR sequences turned up only very rarely across donors. A later analysis reported that several top co-occurrence clusters appeared linked to parvovirus B19, influenza, CMV and Epstein-Barr virus. A later analysis found that most CMV-associated TCR beta chains appeared HLA-restricted, with HLA associations seemingly driven largely by CMV exposure. The study listed 164 TCR beta chains as associated with cytomegalovirus. Linkage disequilibrium might explain the correlated functional status among segregating V segments, but an unknown experimental factor could not be ruled out. About 15 rarely observed V segments, including chromosome 9 orphons, were excluded from the earlier analysis of a few hundred of the donors because counts were too low. In vitro tests confirmed that a few of the cytomegalovirus-associated TCR beta chains recognize cytomegalovirus antigens. Because HLA typing was unavailable for some donors at each locus, only the typed subset was used in association tests. This cohort had only TCR beta chains sequenced, and the lack of alpha or paired-chain data limited which features could be detected. CMV serostatus was the only immune exposure information available for the cohort. A further reported finding was that TCR beta sequences accurately predicted the HLA-A and HLA-B alleles for most subjects in the first cohort. Assigning TCR associations to individual alleles was difficult when HLA alleles, especially DR and DQ, strongly co-occurred. In a later analysis, the rate of TCR association differed among HLA loci, with DRB1 alleles having the most associated TCRs and HLA-C alleles having the fewest. In an earlier analysis of around 500 of the donors, most TCR beta V segments appeared in productive rearrangements about 87% or about 30% of the time, broadly matching IMGT annotations.

On this clone itself: What this receptor recognizes is not known. No much larger clone exists at a distance of one base, and base qualities are not known.

The CDR3 runs 17 amino acids, cysteine and phenylalanine included. Of the read, only the CDR3 DNA is kept; its 51 bases are in frame from base 1. From a lookup of the germline V gene (reference sequence), CDR1 and CDR2 are SEHNR and FQNEAQ. Trimmed from V: 5 bases; trimmed from J: 1 base; junction bases lacking a gene match: 11. Library generation was performed with the immunoSEQ multiplex PCR assay. A mixture of 60 forward primers for TCR Vbeta segments and 13 reverse primers for TCR Jbeta segments was used in the multiplex PCR. The CDR3 region of rearranged TCR beta genes was amplified from genomic DNA by a multiplex PCR assay. The Illumina HiSeq System was used to sequence the amplified TCR beta libraries as 87-base-pair reads. Per the authors' processing: Across the 600 to 700 repertoires, a later analysis counted tens of millions of unique TCR beta chains, some 11 million of which were shared by at least two donors. A nearest-neighbor algorithm error-corrected the raw reads and collapsed the reads into unique sequences, merging closely related sequences to remove PCR and sequencing errors. CDR3 sequences were aligned to IMGT reference sequences to assign V, D and J gene segments. Each retained sequence needed at least a six-nucleotide match to both a V gene segment and a J gene segment. A rearrangement counted as productive if the CDR3 had no stop codons and remained in frame with V and J, and every other rearrangement counted as non-productive. CDR3 was defined by IMGT convention, running from the second conserved V-encoded cysteine to the conserved J-encoded phenylalanine. The earlier analysis of about 530 of the donors excluded any sequence lacking an unambiguous match to a single V gene segment. An earlier analysis of fewer than 750 of the donors classified V segments as functional when productive rearrangements were above 56.7% and as segregating when the standard deviation between donors was above 5%. To diagnose cytomegalovirus status from the catalog of TCR beta chain sequences, a statistical classification framework was built. In a later analysis, V and J genes were assigned by comparing TCR nucleotide sequences against IMGT/GENE-DB human TR gene sequences. Using the TCRdist pipeline, a later analysis assigned CDR3 sequences along with most-parsimonious VDJ recombination scenarios. In a later analysis, every TCR beta chain was defined by the combination of its CDR3 amino acid sequence and its V-gene family, and reads without a unique V-gene family were dropped. A later analysis removed nearly 600 highly shared, low-generation-probability nucleotide sequences to deal with suspected cross-contamination and a sequencing artifact. In a later analysis, a clonal expansion index for each public chain was calculated from normalized within-repertoire ranks of inferred template counts. A later analysis computed generation probabilities with a VDJ recombination model fitted to out-of-frame rearrangements, and checked the results against IGoR. In a later analysis, hypergeometric tests were used to score TCR-TCR, TCR-HLA and TCR-CMV co-occurrence, with a repertoire-size bias correction applied to TCR pairs. In a later analysis, false discovery rates were estimated by permuting HLA or CMV assignments 20 times. In a later analysis, co-occurring TCRs were grouped using DBSCAN, and TCRdist sequence similarity was added for clustering within HLA-allele-positive subsets. Repertoires with fewer than 30,000 or more than 120,000 public chains were left out of co-occurrence clustering, as were a handful of repertoires with anomalous nucleotide sharing. Here the immuneACCESS table is served through TCRdb, limited to in-frame sequences with V and J called. Missing clones are a known gap in these copies; in checked studies unresolved V genes cover under half, and the rest lacks a known reason. That table furnishes V, J and clone size, whereas the DNA furnished D and trimming. The sample table records around 91,000 clones; roughly 73% of these occur just once. The leading ten clones occupy less than 5.5% of the sample.

The cohort consisted of 666 healthy bone marrow donors. All cohort members were sampled while nominally healthy, although unrecorded immune exposures were likely present. The donor was CMV seropositive and was included in the group of around 300 seropositive cohort members. A peripheral blood sample was collected from each donor, and TCR beta sequencing was performed on peripheral blood mononuclear cells. The Qiagen DNeasy Blood Extraction Kit was used to extract genomic DNA from the blood cell samples. Sequencing input: PBMCs. The chain is made from TRBV7-9 and TRBJ2-5; 9 junctional bases match TRBD2. The receptor's source is a male donor in good health and CMV-seropositive. The CDR3 protein is CASSPLVGAGGQETQYF. The DNA sequence follows: TGTGCCAGCAGCCCCCTGGTTGGAGCGGGGGGCCAAGAGACCCAGTACTTC.